Each of the 16 T cell receptor beta chains below was sequenced from the same sample in a study of memory CD4+ T cells and cytomegalovirus serostatus. Assay used: immunoSEQ multiplex PCR; TCRdb lists only in-frame clones, some missing. The sample lists some 57,000 clones; approximately 79% were seen once. Single viable CD3+CD4+CD8-CD45RO+ cells were sorted as the memory CD4+ T cells. Source material: memory CD4+ T cells from blood. The receptors come from an adult in good health and CMV-seronegative.

This clone was found a few times. This chain joins TRBV5-4 and TRBJ2-7; possibly TRBD2 for D (5 bases). V was trimmed by 2 bases and J by 0 bases, leaving 6 bases between them. Per the germline V gene, CDR1 is SGHNT and CDR2 is YYREEE (reference sequence). The CDR3 runs to 13 residues. CDR3 sequence (DNA): TGTGCCAGCAGCTTCCGGGACTCCTACGAGCAGTACTTC. Translation gives CASSFRDSYEQYF.

Only a few counts were recorded for this clone. This chain joins TRBV5-6 and TRBJ1-4, with TRBD1 as a possible D gene (5 bases). Germline CDR1 SGHDT, CDR2 YYEEEE. The V end was cut by 5 bases, the J end by 2 bases, with 13 bases between. The CDR3 runs to 15 residues. This CDR3 reads CASSILGETNEKLFF. CDR3 sequence (DNA): TGTGCCAGCAGTATCTTGGGGGAGACTAATGAAAAACTGTTTTTT.

This chain uses TRBV6-1 with TRBJ1-6, with D unresolved. Germline assignment: CDR1 MNHNS and CDR2 SASEGT. This CDR3 is 13 amino acids long. Trimming removed 1 base from V and 8 bases from J, with 6 bases in between. The CDR3 spells CASSEETDSPLHF. CDR3 in DNA: TGTGCCAGCAGTGAAGAGACGGATTCACCCCTCCACTTT.

The CDR3 nucleotides read TGCGCCAGCAGCCAAGAGGGGACAGGCCCCTCTGGAAACACCATATATTTT. It encodes CASSQEGTGPSGNTIYF. The chain is built from TRBV4-1 and TRBJ1-3, with 8 bases lining up with TRBD1. The CDR3 is made up of 17 amino acids. The ends lost 0 bases at V and 0 bases at J; junction bases unmatched: 4. The germline V gene encodes CDR1 MGHRA and CDR2 YSYEKL.

The chain employs TRBV6-1 and TRBJ1-2; D is uncertain. Germline CDR1 MNHNS, CDR2 SASEGT. The CDR3 is 12 amino acids. V lost 5 bases and J lost 2, with 6 bases in between. The CDR3 here is CASSPINYGYTF. Written as DNA, the CDR3 is TGTGCCAGCAGTCCCATAAACTATGGCTACACCTTC.

This clone came up a few times. The V call is TRBV7-3, the J call TRBJ2-1, with D hard to call. V lost 3 bases and J 7 bases, leaving 13 bases between the germline ends. The CDR3 runs 14 residues. Germline CDR1 and CDR2: SGHTA and FQGTGA. Written as DNA, the CDR3 is TGTGCCAGCAGCTTGCAGGCTAACCGAAATGAGCAGTTCTTC. This codes for CASSLQANRNEQFF.

The V call is TRBV5-5, the J call TRBJ2-7, with 11 bases aligning to TRBD1. Germline V gene lookup returns CDR1 SGHKS and CDR2 YYEKEE (reference sequence). This CDR3 has 16 amino acids. Trimming removed 2 bases from V and 4 bases from J; junction bases left unmatched: 8. The CDR3 DNA reads as TGTGCCAGCAGCTTCGGGGGGACAGGGGGATCATACGAGCAGTACTTC. Its translation: CASSFGGTGGSYEQYF.

The chain couples TRBV15 to TRBJ2-2; a possible D gene is TRBD1 (5 bases). Trimming removed 1 base at V and 1 base at J, with 7 bases between. This CDR3 has 15 amino acids. Germline CDR1 reads LNHNV; CDR2 reads YYDKDF (reference sequence). The CDR3 spells CATSRVGVNTGELFF. CDR3 sequence (DNA): TGTGCCACCAGCAGAGTAGGGGTGAACACCGGGGAGCTGTTTTTT.

The rearrangement uses TRBV11-2 and TRBJ2-1, with 11 bases lining up with TRBD1. The CDR3 has 17 amino acids. Germline-derived CDR1 and CDR2 are SGHAT and FQNNGV. With V trimmed by 2 bases and J by 7 bases, 10 bases remained unmatched. The CDR3 DNA sequence: TGTGCCAGCAGCTTATTGGGAGGGACAGGGGGGGAAAATGAGCAGTTCTTC. As protein: CASSLLGGTGGENEQFF.

In this sample, this clone turned up once. The V and J genes are TRBV5-4 and TRBJ2-5; TRBD2 aligns across 7 bases. The J segment lost 3 bases and the V segment lost 2 bases, leaving 4 bases of the junction unmatched. The CDR3 loop spans 14 amino acids. Germline assignment: CDR1 SGHNT and CDR2 YYREEE (reference sequence). CDR3 sequence: CASSLLGGEETQYF. In nucleotides, the CDR3 is TGTGCCAGCAGCTTACTTGGGGGGGAAGAGACCCAGTACTTC.

The CDR3 DNA follows: TGTGCCAGCAGTTTCCGGACAGGGCGGTCGGATGGCTACACCTTC. Protein: CASSFRTGRSDGYTF. The chain has TRBV27 and TRBJ1-2; TRBD1 matches 8 bases. Germline CDR1 is MNHEY and CDR2 is SMNVEV (reference sequence). The CDR3 has 15 amino acids. V shed 3 bases, J shed 6 bases, and the junction held 9 bases outside the gene matches.

V usage is TRBV25-1 and J usage is TRBJ1-6; no reliable D call. The CDR3 is made up of 12 amino acids. Germline assignment: CDR1 MGHDK and CDR2 SYGVNS. Trimming shortened V by 4 bases and J by 11 bases, and 9 bases separated the two germline ends. CDR3 protein: CASSGVKAPLHF. The CDR3 DNA reads TGTGCCAGCAGTGGCGTAAAGGCACCCCTCCACTTT.

The chain recombines TRBV7-2 with TRBJ1-3; D unclear. The CDR3 contains 15 residues. In germline, CDR1 is SGHTA, CDR2 FQGNSA. The V and J ends lost 1 base and 2 bases respectively, with 9 bases between them. CDR3 nucleotides: TGTGCCAGCAGCTTAGGGGGAATTACTGGAAACACCATATATTTT. This codes for CASSLGGITGNTIYF.

The chain uses TRBV7-3 and TRBJ2-2; TRBD2 aligns across 14 bases. J gave up 4 bases and V 6 bases, and 7 bases lay outside the gene matches. CDR3 length: 17 residues. Germline lookup yields CDR1 SGHTA and CDR2 FQGTGA. The CDR3 coding sequence is TGTGCCAGCAGTAGCCAGACTAGCGGGAGGGGCACCGGGGAGCTGTTTTTT. As protein: CASSSQTSGRGTGELFF. Together with reference TRBV7-3 and TRBJ2-2, the CDR3 gives the full variable domain: GAGVSQTPSNKVTEKGKYVELRCDPISGHTALYWYRQSLGQGPEFLIYFQGTGAADDSGLPNDRFFAVRPEGSVSTLKIQRTERGDSAVYLCASSSQTSGRGTGELFFGEGSRLTVL.

V gene TRBV5-5 combines with J gene TRBJ1-2; 8 bases match TRBD1. J gave up 4 bases and V 3 bases, and 5 bases lay outside the gene matches. Germline V gene sequence: CDR1 SGHKS, CDR2 YYEKEE (reference sequence). CDR3 size: 14 residues. CDR3 nucleotides: TGTGCCAGCAGCTCGGACAGGGACGGCTATGGCTACACCTTC. This sequence encodes CASSSDRDGYGYTF.

This rearrangement joins TRBV5-4 to TRBJ1-6; 7 bases are shared with TRBD1. Germline V gene sequence: CDR1 SGHNT, CDR2 YYREEE (reference sequence). This CDR3 is 15 amino acids long. Germline trimming cut 7 bases from V and 5 bases from J; bases unmatched to any gene: 9. The CDR3 is CASRTGRSDNSPLHF. In DNA, the CDR3 is TGTGCCAGCCGGACAGGAAGGTCGGATAATTCACCCCTCCACTTT.